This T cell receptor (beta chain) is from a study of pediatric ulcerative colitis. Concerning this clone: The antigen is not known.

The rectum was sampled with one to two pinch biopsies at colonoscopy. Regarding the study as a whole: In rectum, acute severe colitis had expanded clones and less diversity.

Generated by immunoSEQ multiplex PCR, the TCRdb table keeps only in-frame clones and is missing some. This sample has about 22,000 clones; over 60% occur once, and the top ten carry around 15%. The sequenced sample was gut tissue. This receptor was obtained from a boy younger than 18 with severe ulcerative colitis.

CDR3 loop: CASSHSRGKSNQPQHF. The CDR3 nucleotides read TGTGCCAGCAGCCATTCCCGAGGGAAGAGCAATCAGCCCCAGCATTTT. V gene TRBV14 combines with J gene TRBJ1-5; D gene ambiguous. In germline, CDR1 is SGHDN, CDR2 FVKESK. V was clipped by 3 bases and J by 1 base, with 13 bases between them. The CDR3 runs to 16 residues.